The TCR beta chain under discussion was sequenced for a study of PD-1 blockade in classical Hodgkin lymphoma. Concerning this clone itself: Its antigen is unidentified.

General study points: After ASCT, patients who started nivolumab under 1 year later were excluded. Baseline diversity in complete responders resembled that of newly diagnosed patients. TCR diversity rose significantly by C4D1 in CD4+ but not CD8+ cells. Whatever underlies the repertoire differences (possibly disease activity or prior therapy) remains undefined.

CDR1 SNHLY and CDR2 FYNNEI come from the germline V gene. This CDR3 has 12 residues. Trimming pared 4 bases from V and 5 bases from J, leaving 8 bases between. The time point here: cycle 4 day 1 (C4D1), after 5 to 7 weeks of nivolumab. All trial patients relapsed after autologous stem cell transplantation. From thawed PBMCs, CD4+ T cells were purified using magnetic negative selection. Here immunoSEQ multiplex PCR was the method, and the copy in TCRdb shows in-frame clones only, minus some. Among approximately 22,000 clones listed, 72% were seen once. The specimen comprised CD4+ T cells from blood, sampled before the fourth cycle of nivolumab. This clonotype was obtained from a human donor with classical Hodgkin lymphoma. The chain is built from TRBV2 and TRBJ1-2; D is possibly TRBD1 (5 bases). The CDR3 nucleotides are TGTGCCAGCAGTGTTGGGGGTTATGGCTACACCTTC. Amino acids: CASSVGGYGYTF.